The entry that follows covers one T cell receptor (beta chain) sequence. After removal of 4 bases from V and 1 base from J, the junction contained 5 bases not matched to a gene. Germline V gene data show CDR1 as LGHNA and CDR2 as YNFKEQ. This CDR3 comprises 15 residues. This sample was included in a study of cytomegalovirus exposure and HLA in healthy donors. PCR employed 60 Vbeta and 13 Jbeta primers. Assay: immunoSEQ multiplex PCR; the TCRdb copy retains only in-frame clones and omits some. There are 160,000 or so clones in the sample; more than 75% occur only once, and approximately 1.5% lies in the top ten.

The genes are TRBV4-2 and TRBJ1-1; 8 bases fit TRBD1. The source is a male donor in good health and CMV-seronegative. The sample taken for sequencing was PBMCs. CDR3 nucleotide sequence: TGTGCCAGCAGCCCCAGGGACAGGCAGAACACTGAAGCTTTCTTT. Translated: CASSPRDRQNTEAFF.